Detailed here is one TCR beta chain. It lacks a known antigen. No base quality information exists; no much larger clone differs at one position. The cohort was made up of roughly 670 healthy bone marrow donors. At the time of sampling, all cohort members were nominally healthy, though unrecorded immune exposures were likely present. The donor tested CMV seronegative and was one of the 352 seronegative cohort members. Every donor gave a peripheral blood sample, and the peripheral blood mononuclear cells from that sample were used for TCR beta sequencing. The Qiagen DNeasy Blood Extraction Kit was used to extract genomic DNA from the blood cell samples. The sample originates from a study of cytomegalovirus exposure and HLA in healthy donors (dated by TCRdb to about 2017). Looking at the study overall: An earlier analysis of roughly 610 of the donors reported around 280 Gb of sequence data and around 110 million unique TCR beta sequences obtained from around 180 million T cells. An early release that covered about 600 HLA-typed donors contained 300 to 350 gigabases of sequencing data and tens of millions of unique TCR sequences. Of the 300 to 500 genotyped donors, 75% to 85% were placed in the genetic ancestry cluster associated with self-reported Caucasian donors. The study aimed to test whether signatures of past pathogen exposure could be identified by cataloging public T cell receptors. Using immunosequencing, the study profiled T cell repertoires from around 680 subjects and related those repertoires to cytomegalovirus serostatus. In addition to the first cohort of about 650 subjects, a separate validation cohort of about 120 different subjects was used. The study combined high-throughput TCR immunosequencing, statistical association of individual TCRs with disease status, and machine learning to predict cytomegalovirus infection status. A later analysis re-examined previously published TCR beta repertoires from just over 650 donors and added high-resolution HLA genotyping to investigate patterns of TCR occurrence. Rather than using new phenotypic data, the later analysis identified candidate immune exposures from TCR beta sequences and from how often those sequences occurred across donors. An earlier analysis of 587 of the donors used high-throughput TCR beta sequencing to judge whether each TCR beta V gene segment behaved as functional or pseudogenic. Donor age, sex, ethnicity and CMV serostatus were collected together with the repertoire data. Genome-wide SNP genotypes for about three fifths of the roughly 670 donors were used in a later genetic analysis, which treated that subset as a discovery cohort. Every discovery cohort repertoire had been produced on one sequencing platform. HLA typing included class I and class II loci at four-digit resolution. The number of typed donors differed by locus: about 620-640 for A, B, C, DRB1 and DQB1; some 500 for DQA1; 606 for DPA1; and 450 to 480 for DPB1. About five DR-DQ haplotypes were treated as single units for association and clustering because of strong linkage in the cohort. Across 300 to 500 genotyped donors of the cohort, an average of approximately 240,000 unique TCR beta nucleotide sequences per donor were sequenced, and roughly 20% of those sequences were non-productive. Here is what the overall study found, with its caveats: Immune exposure information for the cohort was limited to CMV serostatus. Linkage disequilibrium might explain the correlated functional status among segregating V segments, but an unknown experimental factor could not be ruled out. Broadly in line with IMGT annotations, most TCR beta V segments showed up in productive rearrangements about 87% or about 30% of the time in an earlier analysis of under 700 of the donors. A total of 150 to 200 TCR beta chains were listed by the study as associated with cytomegalovirus. A later genetic analysis associated a missense DCLRE1C variant with V-gene and J-gene trimming of TCR beta chains, and an independent cohort replicated the association. Because HLA typing was unavailable for some donors at each locus, only the typed subset was used in association tests. According to a later genetic analysis, donors in an Asian-associated ancestry cluster had fewer N-insertions in productive TCRs than the approximately 700-donor mean. A later analysis found that HLA-associated TCR beta chains were more clonally expanded and had lower generation probabilities than equally common non-associated chains. The earlier analysis of nearly 600 of the donors excluded 15 to 20 rarely observed V segments, including chromosome 9 orphons, because counts were too low. Most TCR sequences were seen in very few donors, while some public TCRs were found in many individuals. According to a later analysis, TCR association rates differed among HLA loci, with DRB1 alleles showing the most associated TCRs and HLA-C alleles showing the fewest. The classifier was reported to diagnose cytomegalovirus status with high specificity and sensitivity in both the original and validation cohorts. A further reported finding was that TCR beta sequences accurately predicted the HLA-A and HLA-B alleles for most subjects in the first cohort. The 87-base-pair reads could not distinguish some IMGT-functional V segments, including TRBV6-2 and TRBV6-3, so those segments were excluded. Presence/absence analyses assumed roughly uniform sequencing depth across donors, an assumption that may not hold. According to a later analysis, parvovirus B19, influenza, CMV and Epstein-Barr virus appeared linked to several top co-occurrence clusters. In vitro tests confirmed that a few of the cytomegalovirus-associated TCR beta chains recognize cytomegalovirus antigens. The authors suggested that the approach could potentially be extended to other disease states and immunological phenotypes. A cluster of highly shared sequence variants was judged likely to represent a technical artifact of the sequencing pipeline. Assigning TCR associations to individual alleles was difficult when HLA alleles, especially DR and DQ, strongly co-occurred. A later analysis found that most CMV-associated TCR beta chains appeared HLA-restricted, with HLA associations seemingly driven largely by CMV exposure. In a later analysis, around 17,000 TCR beta sequences were associated with specific HLA alleles at a false discovery rate of 0.05. This cohort had only TCR beta chains sequenced, and the lack of alpha or paired-chain data limited which features could be detected.

After removal of 4 bases from V and 7 bases from J, the junction retains 4 bases not matched to a gene. CDR3 length: 13 amino acids, cysteine to phenylalanine. The only DNA kept is the CDR3, 39 bases in frame from the first base. The germline V gene (reference sequence) supplies CDR1 SSHAT and CDR2 FNYEAQ. Library prep was done by the immunoSEQ multiplex PCR assay. The multiplex PCR relied on a mix of 60 forward primers for TCR Vbeta segments and 13 reverse primers for TCR Jbeta segments. A multiplex PCR assay on genomic DNA amplified the CDR3 region of rearranged TCR beta genes. On the Illumina HiSeq System, the amplified TCR beta libraries were sequenced as 87-base-pair reads. The source study handled its data this way. Across the roughly 600 repertoires, a later analysis counted tens of millions of unique TCR beta chains, roughly 11 million of which were shared by at least two donors. To remove PCR and sequencing errors, raw reads were error-corrected and collapsed into unique sequences using a nearest-neighbor algorithm that merged closely related sequences. Alignment of CDR3 sequences to IMGT reference sequences was used to assign V, D and J gene segments. For a sequence to be retained, at least a six-nucleotide match to both a V gene segment and a J gene segment was required. Rearrangements were classified as productive when the CDR3 lacked stop codons and remained in frame with V and J, and all other rearrangements were classified as non-productive. Following IMGT convention, CDR3 was defined as the stretch from the second conserved V-encoded cysteine to the conserved J-encoded phenylalanine. In an earlier analysis of roughly 610 of the donors, sequences lacking an unambiguous match to a single V gene segment were excluded. An earlier analysis of 500 to 600 of the donors classified V segments as functional when productive rearrangements were above 56.7% and as segregating when the standard deviation between donors was above 5%. A statistical classification framework was built for diagnosing cytomegalovirus status from the catalog of TCR beta chain sequences. In a later analysis, V and J genes were assigned by comparing TCR nucleotide sequences against IMGT/GENE-DB human TR gene sequences. The TCRdist pipeline was used in a later analysis to assign CDR3 sequences and most-parsimonious VDJ recombination scenarios. In a later analysis, each TCR beta chain was defined by its CDR3 amino acid sequence together with its V-gene family, and reads lacking a unique V-gene family were excluded. As a way to deal with suspected cross-contamination and a sequencing artifact, a later analysis dropped hundreds of nucleotide sequences that were highly shared and had low generation probability. In a later analysis, a clonal expansion index was calculated for each public chain from normalized within-repertoire ranks of inferred template counts. In a later analysis, generation probabilities were computed using a VDJ recombination model fitted to out-of-frame rearrangements, and the results were checked against IGoR. A later analysis scored TCR-TCR, TCR-HLA and TCR-CMV co-occurrence with hypergeometric tests, applying a repertoire-size bias correction to TCR pairs. A later analysis estimated false discovery rates by permuting HLA or CMV assignments 20 times. In a later analysis, co-occurring TCRs were grouped using DBSCAN, and TCRdist sequence similarity was added for clustering within HLA-allele-positive subsets. For co-occurrence clustering, repertoires with fewer than 30,000 or more than 120,000 public chains were excluded, along with 4 to 6 repertoires with anomalous nucleotide sharing. Sourced from immuneACCESS, this table was stored by TCRdb with only in-frame sequences that have V and J called. A share of the clones is absent; for the studies checked, an unresolved V gene accounts for under half, and the remainder has no known explanation. That table gives V, J and clone size, and the DNA gave D and trimming. The sample table records under 95,000 clones; around 80% of these occur just once. Jointly, the top ten make up approximately 1.1% of the sample.

The TCR was taken from a male donor in good health and CMV-seronegative. Input material: PBMCs. The rearranged segments are TRBV7-7 and TRBJ2-1, and TRBD2 aligns with 7 junction nucleotides. At the DNA level, the sequence is TGTGCCAGCAGCTCCAGCGGGGATAATGAGCAGTTCTTC. Translated, it reads CASSSSGDNEQFF.